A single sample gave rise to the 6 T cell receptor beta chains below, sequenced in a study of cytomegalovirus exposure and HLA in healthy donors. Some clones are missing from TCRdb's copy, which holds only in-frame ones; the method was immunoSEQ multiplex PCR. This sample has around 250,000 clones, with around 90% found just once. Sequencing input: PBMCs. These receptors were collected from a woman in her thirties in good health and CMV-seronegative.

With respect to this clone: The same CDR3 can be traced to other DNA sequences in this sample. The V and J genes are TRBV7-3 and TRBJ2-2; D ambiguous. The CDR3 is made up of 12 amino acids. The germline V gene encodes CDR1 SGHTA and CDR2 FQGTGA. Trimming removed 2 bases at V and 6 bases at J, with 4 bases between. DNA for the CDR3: TGTGCCAGCAGCTTAGGGCCCGGGGAGCTGTTTTTT. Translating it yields CASSLGPGELFF.

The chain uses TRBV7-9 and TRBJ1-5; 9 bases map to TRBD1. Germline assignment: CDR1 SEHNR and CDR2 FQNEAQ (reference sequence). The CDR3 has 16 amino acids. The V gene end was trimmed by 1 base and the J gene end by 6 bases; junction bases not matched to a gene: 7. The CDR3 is CASSLGQGDGSQPQHF. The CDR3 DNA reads TGTGCCAGCAGCTTAGGACAGGGGGATGGTAGTCAGCCCCAGCATTTT.

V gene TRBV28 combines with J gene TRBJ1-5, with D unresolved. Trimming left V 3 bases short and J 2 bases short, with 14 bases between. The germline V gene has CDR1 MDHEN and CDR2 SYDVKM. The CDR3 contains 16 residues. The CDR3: CASSFSDYPGNQPQHF. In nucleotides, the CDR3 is TGTGCCAGCAGTTTCTCGGACTACCCTGGCAATCAGCCCCAGCATTTT.

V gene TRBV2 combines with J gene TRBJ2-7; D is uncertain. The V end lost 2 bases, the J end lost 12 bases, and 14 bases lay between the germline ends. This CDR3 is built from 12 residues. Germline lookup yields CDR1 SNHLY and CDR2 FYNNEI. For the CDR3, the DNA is TGTGCCAGCAGTGAACTCGTTATGGTGCCGTACTTC. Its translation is CASSELVMVPYF.

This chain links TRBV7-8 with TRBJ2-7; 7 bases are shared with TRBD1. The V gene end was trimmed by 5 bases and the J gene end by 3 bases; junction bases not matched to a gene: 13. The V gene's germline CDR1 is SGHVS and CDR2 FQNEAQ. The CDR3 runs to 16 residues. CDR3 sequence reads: CASSRPVRRDSYEQYF. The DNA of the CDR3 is TGTGCCAGCAGCCGACCCGTCCGCCGGGACAGCTACGAGCAGTACTTC.

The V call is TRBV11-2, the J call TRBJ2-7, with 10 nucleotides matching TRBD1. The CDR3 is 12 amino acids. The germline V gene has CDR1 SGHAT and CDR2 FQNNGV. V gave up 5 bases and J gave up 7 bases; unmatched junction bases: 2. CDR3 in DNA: TGTGCCAGCAGCCGGGACAGGGGTGAGCAGTACTTC. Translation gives CASSRDRGEQYF.